The 10 T cell receptor beta chains given below trace back to one sample, sequenced in a study of T cell repertoires in cytomegalovirus infection (dated by TCRdb to between 2017 and 2020). This sample's treatment or condition label indicates: in vitro stimulation with specific CMV peptide epitopes to enrich CMV-specific T cells. These receptors are not linked to any known antigen. Sequencing was performed on an Illumina HiSeq 1500. TCRdb reanalyzed the raw reads on its own, using fastp at Q25 for trimming and MiXCR for clone calling, and kept in-frame beta chains. Duplicate CDR3 protein sequences are folded into a single record with the most common DNA and genes. The sample table holds some 220,000 distinct CDR3 sequences, of which around 40% were seen once. Around 64% of the sample rests with the top ten. The sequencing used CD8+ T cells from cultured PBMCs, collected from culture after CMV antigen stimulation. These receptors came from a human donor in good health (CMV status not recorded). Some clones in this sample may be carry-over from other donors' samples.

A few counts support this clonotype. This chain's CDR3 is CSARLAGVYTGELFF. CDR3 nucleotides: TGCAGTGCTAGACTAGCGGGGGTTTACACCGGGGAGCTGTTTTTT. The rearrangement joins TRBV20-1 to TRBJ2-2; 10 bases are shared with TRBD2. The CDR3 extends over 15 amino acids. The trim removed 2 bases at V and 3 bases at J, leaving 3 bases unmatched. The V gene's germline CDR1 is DFQATT and CDR2 SNEGSKA (reference sequence).

The chain joins TRBV27 to TRBJ2-5, with TRBD2 matching over 7 bases. The V and J ends lost 1 base and 5 bases, in that order; junction bases with no gene match: 4. Looked up from germline, CDR1 is MNHEY and CDR2 is SMNVEV (reference sequence). This CDR3 comprises 14 residues. The CDR3 here is CASSLLGDYETQYF. The CDR3 DNA is TGTGCCAGCAGTTTATTAGGGGACTACGAGACCCAGTACTTC.

J is TRBJ1-2 and V is TRBV6-1; 10 bases agree with TRBD1. The CDR3 consists of 17 residues. Germline trimming cut 5 bases from V and 4 bases from J; bases unmatched to any gene: 13. Germline V CDR1 and CDR2: MNHNS, SASEGT. The CDR3 here is CASSYAPGQGLVYGYTF. CDR3 in DNA: TGTGCCAGCAGTTACGCACCGGGACAGGGGCTAGTCTATGGCTACACCTTC.

The chain couples TRBV12-3 or TRBV12-4 to TRBJ1-5; D is unresolved. The germline V and J ends were trimmed by 1 base and 1 base, with 5 bases remaining between them. The CDR3 length is 14 residues. CDR3 sequence: CASSLEDSNQPQHF. The CDR3 DNA reads as TGTGCCAGCAGTTTAGAGGACAGCAATCAGCCCCAGCATTTT.

The gene calls are TRBV27 and TRBJ2-1; D is undetermined. Trimming took off 5 bases at V and 3 bases at J, with 5 bases between the two ends. Germline V CDR1 and CDR2: MNHEY, SMNVEV (reference sequence). The CDR3 is 12 amino acids. DNA of the CDR3: TGTGCCAGCAGTACTAACTACAATGAGCAGTTCTTC. This gives the protein CASSTNYNEQFF.

This chain connects TRBV25-1 to TRBJ1-5, with D perhaps TRBD1 (5 bases). The V and J ends lost 5 bases and 10 bases respectively, with 15 bases between them. The CDR3 consists of 13 residues. Germline CDR1 MGHDK, CDR2 SYGVNS. The DNA for the CDR3 is TGTGCCAGCAGTTGGTCCCAGGGAGGCCCCCAGCATTTT. Amino acid sequence: CASSWSQGGPQHF.

The rearrangement links TRBV7-6 to TRBJ2-7; 7 bases are shared with TRBD1. Germline CDR1 is SGHVS and CDR2 is FNYEAQ. The CDR3 is 15 amino acids. Trimming took 5 bases from V and 5 from J; bases not matched to a gene: 12. The DNA of the CDR3 is TGTGCCAGCAGCCAAAGCCAGGGGGAAGGCCACGAGCAGTACTTC. Its protein is CASSQSQGEGHEQYF.

This chain uses TRBV4-1 with TRBJ2-1, with 11 nucleotides matching TRBD2. V lost 0 bases, J lost 8 bases, and 3 bases stayed unmatched. This CDR3 is 15 amino acids long. Germline CDR1 and CDR2: MGHRA and YSYEKL. The CDR3 is CASSQEGTSGDEQFF. In DNA form, the CDR3 reads TGCGCCAGCAGCCAAGAGGGGACTAGCGGCGATGAGCAGTTCTTC.

The chain has TRBV10-3 and TRBJ2-7, with 7 bases fitting TRBD2. This CDR3 has 12 amino acids. Germline V gives CDR1 ENHRY, CDR2 SYGVKD. J was trimmed by 3 bases and V by 8 bases; bases with no gene match: 4. The CDR3 DNA is TGTGCCATCCGGGACTACCTCTACGAGCAGTACTTC. This encodes CAIRDYLYEQYF.

The CDR3 DNA reads as TGCAGTGCTAGACCCATCGAGGGACAGGCTTACGAGCAGTACTTC. It encodes CSARPIEGQAYEQYF. The genes are TRBV20-1 and TRBJ2-7; TRBD1 matches 8 bases. Germline V gives CDR1 DFQATT, CDR2 SNEGSKA (reference sequence). Losses at the gene ends were 2 bases for V and 4 bases for J; bases not matched to a gene: 10. The CDR3 contains 15 residues.